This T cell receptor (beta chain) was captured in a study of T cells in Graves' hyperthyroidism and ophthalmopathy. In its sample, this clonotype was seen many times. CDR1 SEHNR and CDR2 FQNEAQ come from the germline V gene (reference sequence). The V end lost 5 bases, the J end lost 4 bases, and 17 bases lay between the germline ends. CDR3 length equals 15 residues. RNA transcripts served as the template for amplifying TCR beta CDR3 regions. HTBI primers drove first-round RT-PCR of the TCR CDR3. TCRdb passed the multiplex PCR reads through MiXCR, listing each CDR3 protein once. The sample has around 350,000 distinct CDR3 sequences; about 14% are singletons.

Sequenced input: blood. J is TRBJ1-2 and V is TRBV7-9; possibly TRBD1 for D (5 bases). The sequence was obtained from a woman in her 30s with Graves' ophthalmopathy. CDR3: CASSPVQAPLYGYTF. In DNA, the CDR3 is TGTGCCAGCAGCCCTGTACAGGCTCCCCTCTATGGCTACACCTTC.